This paragraph covers one TCR beta chain sequence. Its matching antigen is unknown. The data were taken from a study of Ad26.COV2.S vaccination and SARS-CoV-2 variants. The study's findings and limits: Marked by substantial breadth, spike-specific CD8+ and CD4+ T cell responses were reportedly seen after vaccination.

Measured with immunoSEQ multiplex PCR; TCRdb has only the in-frame clones, and not every one. The data contain hundreds of thousands of clones, 80% to 95% of them singletons. The CDR3 sequence is 14 residues long. Germline lookup yields CDR1 SQVTM and CDR2 ANQGSEA. Trimming pared 0 bases from V and 3 bases from J, leaving 12 bases between. Indicated treatment: 19 received Ad26.COV2.S at low or high dose, single or two shots; roughly five received placebo; per-sample allocation not given. Sampling was done on day 63 after the first vaccine or placebo injection. The gene calls are TRBV29-1 and TRBJ2-7, with D perhaps given as TRBD1 or TRBD2 (5 bases each). This TCR came from a person between 18 and 65 years old who received the Ad26.COV2.S COVID-19 vaccine or a placebo. The material was peripheral blood, obtained in a trial of Ad26.COV2.S vaccine versus placebo. CDR3 in amino acids: CSVEDRGEGYEQYF. The CDR3 nucleotides read TGCAGCGTTGAAGATCGAGGGGAAGGCTACGAGCAGTACTTC.